The 26 T cell receptor beta chains presented below share a single source sample, sequenced in a study of shared clonotypes between healthy human individuals. This table comes from immunoSEQ multiplex PCR, and its TCRdb copy is limited to in-frame clones, with some not included. Of about 2.4 million clones in the sample, approximately 93% were seen once. Specimen: naive CD4+ T cells from PBMCs. The subset denotes: CD45RA+ positively selected. The receptors here all came from a young man in good health. Some clones in this sample may be carry-over from other donors' samples.

The chain has TRBV28 and TRBJ1-4; possible D gene TRBD1, 5 bases. Trimming left V 6 bases short and J 3 bases short, with 17 bases between. Germline V gene data show CDR1 as MDHEN and CDR2 as SYDVKM. The CDR3 has 16 residues. CDR3 sequence (DNA): TGTGCCAGCAGGCGTCGATCAGGGAGGGCTAATGAAAAACTGTTTTTT. Translated: CASRRRSGRANEKLFF.

The chain links TRBV7-2 to TRBJ1-2; a weak D match, TRBD1 (5 bases). Germline V gene data show CDR1 as SGHTA and CDR2 as FQGNSA. With 3 bases removed from V and 4 bases from J, the gap between germline ends came to 12 bases. CDR3 length equals 14 residues. In DNA form, the CDR3 reads TGTGCCAGCAGCTTGACTGACAGCCTCTATGGCTACACCTTC. It yields the protein CASSLTDSLYGYTF.

The rearrangement uses TRBV6-1 and TRBJ2-1; 8 bases map to TRBD2. With V trimmed by 7 bases and J by 8 bases, 7 bases remained unmatched. The CDR3 runs 13 residues. Germline loops: CDR1 MNHNS, CDR2 SASEGT. Here the CDR3 DNA reads TGTGCCAGCAAGAGGACTAGCCTAGATGAGCAGTTCTTC. Protein product: CASKRTSLDEQFF.

The chain employs TRBV4-3 and TRBJ2-5, with D hard to call. The V and J ends lost 0 bases and 5 bases respectively, with 13 bases between them. Per the germline V gene, CDR1 is LGHNA and CDR2 is YSLEER. There are 15 residues in the CDR3. The CDR3 region is CASSQDWARRETQYF. The CDR3 DNA reads TGCGCCAGCAGCCAAGATTGGGCCAGACGGGAGACCCAGTACTTC.

The J gene is TRBJ1-6, the V gene TRBV28, with TRBD1 as a possible D gene (5 bases). Germline V gene sequence: CDR1 MDHEN, CDR2 SYDVKM. V was shortened by 3 bases and J by 13 bases, with 13 bases between the two germline ends. The CDR3 totals 13 residues. The CDR3 DNA reads as TGTGCCAGCAGTTTTAGGGCAGGGATGCCCCTCCACTTT. It codes for CASSFRAGMPLHF.

V gene TRBV18 combines with J gene TRBJ2-7; 14 positions match TRBD2. This CDR3 comprises 16 residues. CDR1 and CDR2 from the germline V gene are KGHSH and LQKENI. After removal of 0 bases from V and 7 bases from J, the junction contained 5 bases not matched to a gene. The CDR3: CASSPPGLAGVGEQYF. The CDR3 DNA follows: TGTGCCAGCTCACCACCGGGACTAGCGGGAGTTGGGGAGCAGTACTTC.

This rearrangement joins TRBV11-2 to TRBJ2-3, with TRBD2 identical over 9 bases. The junction had 14 bases not matched to a gene; V was cut back by 6 bases and J by 7 bases. Germline CDR1 SGHAT, CDR2 FQNNGV. The length of the CDR3 is 16 residues. In DNA, the CDR3 is TGTGCCAGCAGATCTGGGCTAGCGGGGCCGCGGAATACGCAGTATTTT. It codes for CASRSGLAGPRNTQYF.

This chain connects TRBV7-2 to TRBJ2-7, with a possible D match to TRBD2 (6 bases). With 5 bases removed from V and 8 bases from J, the gap between germline ends came to 13 bases. The V gene's germline CDR1 is SGHTA and CDR2 FQGNSA. The CDR3 length is 12 residues. Written as DNA, the CDR3 is TGTGCCAGCAGCGCCCGGGACTCCCAGCAGTACTTC. Protein product: CASSARDSQQYF.

The J gene is TRBJ2-5, the V gene TRBV5-1; TRBD2 agrees at 11 bases. Germline trimming cut 4 bases from V and 3 bases from J; bases unmatched to any gene: 8. This CDR3 spans 16 amino acids. Germline values: CDR1 SGHRS, CDR2 YFSETQ. The chain's CDR3 is CASSPGLLAGEETQYF. CDR3 DNA sequence: TGCGCCAGCAGCCCAGGACTACTAGCGGGAGAAGAGACCCAGTACTTC.

V is TRBV6-1 and J is TRBJ1-1; possible D gene TRBD1, 6 bases. V lost 3 bases and J lost 2, with 19 bases in between. The CDR3 runs to 17 residues. Germline CDR1 MNHNS, CDR2 SASEGT. The CDR3 loop is CASSEAFGTGGNTEAFF. CDR3 DNA: TGTGCCAGCAGTGAGGCGTTTGGGACGGGGGGCAACACTGAAGCTTTCTTT.

This chain uses TRBV30 with TRBJ1-4, with TRBD1 matching 7 bases. Germline lookup yields CDR1 GTSNPN and CDR2 SVGIG (reference sequence). The length of the CDR3 is 16 residues. V lost 1 base, J lost 4 bases, and 9 bases stayed unmatched. In nucleotides, the CDR3 is TGTGCCTGGAGTGCTGAGGAGGCAGGGGGTAATGAAAAACTGTTTTTT. Amino acid sequence: CAWSAEEAGGNEKLFF.

This chain connects TRBV10-3 to TRBJ2-7, with TRBD2 identical over 11 bases. Losses at the gene ends were 4 bases for V and 0 bases for J; bases not matched to a gene: 5. The CDR3 is made up of 16 amino acids. Germline lookup yields CDR1 ENHRY and CDR2 SYGVKD. The DNA of the CDR3 is TGTGCCATCAGTGCGGGGACTAGCGGATCCTCCTACGAGCAGTACTTC. Amino acids: CAISAGTSGSSYEQYF.

This chain links TRBV28 with TRBJ2-1, with 9 bases that match TRBD2. Germline values: CDR1 MDHEN, CDR2 SYDVKM. Trimming took 4 bases from V and 8 from J; bases not matched to a gene: 3. This CDR3 comprises 13 residues. The CDR3 nucleotides are TGTGCCAGCAGTTGGGTAGCGGGGGATGAGCAGTTCTTC. It translates to CASSWVAGDEQFF.

This clone was detected once. This chain links TRBV27 with TRBJ1-4; D is unresolved. Per the germline V gene, CDR1 is MNHEY and CDR2 is SMNVEV (reference sequence). This CDR3 spans 13 amino acids. Trimming removed 4 bases from V and 4 bases from J, with 7 bases in between. CDR3 in DNA: TGTGCCAGCAGTTATAGTTATAATGAAAAACTGTTTTTT. This sequence encodes CASSYSYNEKLFF.

This chain links TRBV15 with TRBJ1-1, with unresolved D. V lost 2 bases and J 3 bases, leaving 13 bases between the germline ends. CDR3 size: 15 residues. Germline V gene lookup returns CDR1 LNHNV and CDR2 YYDKDF (reference sequence). The CDR3 region is CATSRKLGTYTEAFF. The CDR3 nucleotides read TGTGCCACCAGCAGAAAGTTGGGAACCTACACTGAAGCTTTCTTT. The full variable domain, in which reference TRBV15 and TRBJ1-1 provide the parts outside the CDR3, is DAMVIQNPRYQVTQFGKPVTLSCSQTLNHNVMYWYQQKSSQAPKLLFHYYDKDFNNEADTPDNFQSRRPNTSFCFLDIRSPGLGDTAMYLCATSRKLGTYTEAFFGQGTRLTVV.

The rearrangement joins TRBV7-2 to TRBJ1-2; D remains ambiguous. The length of the CDR3 is 14 residues. Germline V CDR1 and CDR2: SGHTA, FQGNSA. V gave up 11 bases and J gave up 5 bases, with 21 bases separating them. CDR3 sequence (DNA): TGTGCCGCGGGTCTGGCGCCGTATCCTTATGGCTACACCTTC. It is translated as CAAGLAPYPYGYTF.

Concerning this clone: The junction differs from germline at one of its ends, possibly a read error. The V call is TRBV28, the J call TRBJ2-3; 8 bases match TRBD1. Germline V CDR1 and CDR2: MDHEN, SYDVKM. The CDR3 spans 14 residues. CDR3 region: CASTLHQGANTQYF. The CDR3 nucleotides are TGTGCCAGCACTTTACACCAGGGGGCGAATACGCAGTATTTT.

Here the CDR3 reads CASNAYNEQFF. CDR3 coding DNA: TGTGCCAGCAATGCCTACAATGAGCAGTTCTTC. The rearrangement links TRBV25-1 to TRBJ2-1, with D hard to call. This CDR3 is built from 11 residues. Trimming left V 7 bases short and J 2 bases short, with 3 bases between. Looked up from germline, CDR1 is MGHDK and CDR2 is SYGVNS.

The table lists this clone with a count of one. The gene calls are TRBV6-5 and TRBJ1-1; D is possibly TRBD1 (5 bases). Trimming shortened V by 7 bases and J by 2 bases, and 17 bases separated the two germline ends. The CDR3 is 15 amino acids. From germline, CDR1 is MNHEY and CDR2 SVGAGI. The CDR3 coding sequence is TGTGCCAGCAATAAGGGACGGAGTGGAAACACTGAAGCTTTCTTT. Its translation: CASNKGRSGNTEAFF.

This clone was counted only a few times. The V and J genes are TRBV18 and TRBJ1-5; D is possibly TRBD1 (6 bases). Germline values: CDR1 KGHSH, CDR2 LQKENI. V was pared by 6 bases and J by 0 bases, with 9 bases between. This CDR3 has 14 residues. Here the CDR3 reads CASSGQNSNQPQHF. The DNA for the CDR3 is TGTGCCAGCTCCGGACAGAATAGCAATCAGCCCCAGCATTTT.

The chain joins TRBV4-3 to TRBJ1-6; D is possibly TRBD1 (5 bases). Germline-derived CDR1 and CDR2 are LGHNA and YSLEER. This CDR3 contains 16 residues. V was cut by 0 bases and J by 7 bases, with 13 bases left in between. CDR3 residues: CASSQDVGGRNSPLHF. The CDR3 DNA reads TGCGCCAGCAGCCAAGATGTCGGGGGGAGGAATTCACCCCTCCACTTT.

This chain connects TRBV13 to TRBJ2-3; no firm D call. This CDR3 comprises 14 residues. Trimming took off 4 bases at V and 2 bases at J, with 10 bases between the two ends. Per germline, CDR1 PRHDT and CDR2 FYEKMQ (reference sequence). The DNA of the CDR3 is TGTGCCAGCAGCTACAAGGCAGACACAGATACGCAGTATTTT. Its translation: CASSYKADTDTQYF. Combining the CDR3 with reference TRBV13 and TRBJ2-3 gives the whole variable domain AAGVIQSPRHLIKEKRETATLKCYPIPRHDTVYWYQQGPGQDPQFLISFYEKMQSDKGSIPDRFSAQQFSDYHSELNMSSLELGDSALYFCASSYKADTDTQYFGPGTRLTVL.

The rearrangement links TRBV6-5 to TRBJ1-5; 10 nucleotides line up with TRBD1. CDR3 length equals 15 residues. The V and J ends lost 6 bases and 6 bases, in that order; junction bases with no gene match: 8. Germline V CDR1 and CDR2: MNHEY, SVGAGI. The CDR3 DNA is TGTGCCAGCAGCATAGACAGGGGGCTGGGTCAGCCCCAGCATTTT. Translated, it gives CASSIDRGLGQPQHF.

The rearrangement uses TRBV7-2 and TRBJ2-1, with a tentative D call TRBD2 (6 bases). V was trimmed by 0 bases and J by 3 bases, leaving 9 bases between them. The germline gives CDR1 SGHTA, CDR2 FQGNSA. CDR3 length: 15 residues. Here the CDR3 reads CASSLASGIYNEQFF. For the CDR3, the DNA is TGTGCCAGCAGCTTAGCTAGCGGAATCTACAATGAGCAGTTCTTC. The full variable domain, rest sourced from reference TRBV7-2 and TRBJ2-1, is GAGVSQSPSNKVTEKGKDVELRCDPISGHTALYWYRQSLGQGLEFLIYFQGNSAPDKSGLPSDRFSAERTGGSVSTLTIQRTQQEDSAVYLCASSLASGIYNEQFFGPGTRLTVL.

J is TRBJ2-2 and V is TRBV6-1; perhaps TRBD2 as D (5 bases). Per germline, CDR1 MNHNS and CDR2 SASEGT. Trimming removed 5 bases from V and 6 bases from J, with 13 bases in between. CDR3 length: 14 residues. CDR3 region: CASSQRSFAGELFF. The CDR3 DNA sequence: TGTGCCAGCAGTCAGCGGTCGTTTGCCGGGGAGCTGTTTTTT.

The genes are TRBV9 and TRBJ1-3; perhaps TRBD1 as D (5 bases). There are 15 residues in the CDR3. V dropped 3 bases and J dropped 0 bases, with 10 bases sitting between them. CDR1 is SGDLS, CDR2 YYNGEE, per germline. The CDR3 here is CASSGDSSSGNTIYF. The CDR3 nucleotides read TGTGCCAGCAGCGGCGACAGTAGCTCTGGAAACACCATATATTTT.